This entry describes one TCR beta chain. The antigen remains undetermined. The data were taken from a study of graft-versus-host responses after intestinal transplantation. Across the study: Every one of the recipients received anti-thymocyte globulin induction and afterwards took tacrolimus and steroids for roughly three years.

V lost 8 bases, J lost 3 bases, and 0 bases stayed unmatched. Germline V gene sequence: CDR1 MNHEY, CDR2 SVGAGI. The CDR3 runs 13 residues. Sequenced by immunoSEQ multiplex PCR; TCRdb stores in-frame clones only, minus some. Among 75,000 to 95,000 clones listed, 90% to 95% were seen once. The receptor was isolated from a human donor who received an intestinal transplant. The sample was unstimulated CD8+ T cells sorted from spleen or lymph node cells, taken before intestinal transplant. The V and J genes are TRBV6-5 and TRBJ2-2; TRBD2 aligns across 10 bases. CDR3 nucleotides: TGTGCCAGCGGGACTAGCGACACCGGGGAGCTGTTTTTT. It yields the protein CASGTSDTGELFF.